Here is one TCR beta chain with its context. This entry comes from a study of STAT5B mutations in CD4+ large granular lymphocyte leukemia. This CDR3 spans 12 amino acids. The V and J ends lost 0 bases and 6 bases respectively, with 5 bases between them. Germline V gives CDR1 LNHNV, CDR2 YYDKDF (reference sequence). The assay was run at survey level. TCRdb keeps only in-frame clones here, not all; method: immunoSEQ multiplex PCR. This table has 40,000 to 45,000 clones, approximately 88% appearing once. This chain joins TRBV15 and TRBJ1-2; D is ambiguous. Input material: CD4+ T cells from blood buffy coats. This TCR came from a human donor in good health. The CDR3 here is CATSREWDGYTF. In nucleotides, the CDR3 is TGTGCCACCAGCAGAGAGTGGGATGGCTACACCTTC. Full variable domain (remainder filled in from reference TRBV15 and TRBJ1-2): DAMVIQNPRYQVTQFGKPVTLSCSQTLNHNVMYWYQQKSSQAPKLLFHYYDKDFNNEADTPDNFQSRRPNTSFCFLDIRSPGLGDTAMYLCATSREWDGYTFGSGTRLTVV.